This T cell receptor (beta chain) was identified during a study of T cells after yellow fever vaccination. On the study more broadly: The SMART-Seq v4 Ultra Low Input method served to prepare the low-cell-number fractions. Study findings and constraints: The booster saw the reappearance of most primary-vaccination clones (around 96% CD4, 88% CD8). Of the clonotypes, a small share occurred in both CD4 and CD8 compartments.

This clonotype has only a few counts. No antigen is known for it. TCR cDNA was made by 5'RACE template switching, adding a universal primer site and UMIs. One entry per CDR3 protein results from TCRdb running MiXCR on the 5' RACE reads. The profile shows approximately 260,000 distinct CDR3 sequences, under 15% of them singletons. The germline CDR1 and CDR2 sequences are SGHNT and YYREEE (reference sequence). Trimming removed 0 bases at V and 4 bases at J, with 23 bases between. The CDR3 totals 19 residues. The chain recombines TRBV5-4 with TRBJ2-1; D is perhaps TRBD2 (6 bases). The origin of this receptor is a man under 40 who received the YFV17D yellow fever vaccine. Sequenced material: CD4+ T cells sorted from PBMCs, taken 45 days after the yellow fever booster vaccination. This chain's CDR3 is CASSLARSRILAGYNEQFF. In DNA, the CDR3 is TGTGCCAGCAGCTTGGCGAGGAGCCGGATTCTGGCGGGATACAATGAGCAGTTCTTC.